The 32 T cell receptor beta chains below come from one sample, sequenced in a study of T-cell memory formation after mild COVID-19. A single record per CDR3 protein comes from TCRdb applying MiXCR to the 5' RACE reads. The top ten clones hold approximately 5.5% of a sample with some 120,000 distinct CDR3 sequences, over 15% of them seen once. Sequencing was performed on PBMCs or a T cell subset sorted from them (not recorded which). These receptor sequences come from a young man who had mild COVID-19 (a few samples of this study predate the infection). Cell type and time point are not known.

This clonotype was seen only a few times. The chain recombines TRBV4-1 with TRBJ2-4; weak D call: TRBD1 (5 bases). This CDR3 contains 16 residues. Trimming took off 1 base at V and 10 bases at J, with 20 bases between the two ends. The germline gives CDR1 MGHRA, CDR2 YSYEKL. The CDR3 protein is CASSQVLARQHYIQYF. For the CDR3, the DNA is TGCGCCAGCAGCCAAGTGCTCGCGCGACAGCATTATATTCAGTACTTC.

J is TRBJ2-5 and V is TRBV5-1; D unresolved. The CDR3 length is 15 residues. CDR1 is SGHRS, CDR2 YFSETQ, per germline. V was trimmed by 4 bases and J by 1 base, leaving 14 bases between them. DNA for the CDR3: TGCGCCAGCAGCCCAGGACCGCCTCCCCAAGAGACCCAGTACTTC. It is translated as CASSPGPPPQETQYF.

The chain links TRBV2 to TRBJ2-5; perhaps TRBD2 as D (5 bases). Germline loops: CDR1 SNHLY, CDR2 FYNNEI. The ends were cut back, 8 bases at V and 1 base at J, with 17 bases in the middle. The CDR3 loop spans 15 amino acids. The CDR3 loop reads CASHRGSIGQETQYF. As DNA, the CDR3 is TGTGCCAGCCACCGCGGGTCTATTGGCCAAGAGACCCAGTACTTC.

This clonotype was counted many times. The chain recombines TRBV7-2 with TRBJ2-7; unclear D gene. Trimming pared 4 bases from V and 3 bases from J, leaving 4 bases between. Germline values: CDR1 SGHTA, CDR2 FQGNSA. This CDR3 comprises 11 residues. In DNA form, the CDR3 reads TGTGCCAGCAGCTCGTACTACGAGCAGTACTTC. It specifies CASSSYYEQYF. Drawing the rest from reference TRBV7-2 and TRBJ2-7, the complete variable domain is GAGVSQSPSNKVTEKGKDVELRCDPISGHTALYWYRQSLGQGLEFLIYFQGNSAPDKSGLPSDRFSAERTGGSVSTLTIQRTQQEDSAVYLCASSSYYEQYFGPGTRLTVT.

This rearrangement joins TRBV4-3 to TRBJ2-1, with TRBD2 matching 14 bases. The CDR3 runs 17 residues. Looked up from germline, CDR1 is LGHNA and CDR2 is YSLEER. Unmatched junction bases numbered 11, after V lost 2 bases and J lost 11 bases. CDR3 in DNA: TGCGCCAGCAGCCAATCGGGACTAGCGGGGGCCATACGTAAGCAGTTCTTC. Residues: CASSQSGLAGAIRKQFF.

This clonotype was observed many times. This sequence joins TRBV4-3 and TRBJ2-5; D is tentatively TRBD1 or TRBD2 (5 bases each). CDR1 is LGHNA, CDR2 YSLEER, per germline. The CDR3 loop spans 15 amino acids. V was shortened by 0 bases and J by 7 bases, with 15 bases between the two germline ends. The DNA for the CDR3 is TGCGCCAGCAGCCAAGATGGGGGAAATGGGGGGACCCAGTACTTC. Residues: CASSQDGGNGGTQYF.

The gene calls are TRBV18 and TRBJ2-1; 9 bases map to TRBD2. J was trimmed by 7 bases and V by 3 bases; bases with no gene match: 7. Per the germline V gene, CDR1 is KGHSH and CDR2 is LQKENI. The CDR3 is 15 amino acids. The CDR3 reads CASSPPSGGLNEQFF. The CDR3 nucleotides read TGTGCCAGCTCACCTCCCAGCGGGGGGTTAAATGAGCAGTTCTTC.

The rearrangement joins TRBV9 to TRBJ1-4; D might be TRBD1 (5 bases). The CDR3 sequence is 14 residues long. V was trimmed by 3 bases and J by 0 bases, leaving 6 bases between them. Per germline, CDR1 SGDLS and CDR2 YYNGEE. The CDR3 bases are TGTGCCAGCAGCGCGACAGCAACTAATGAAAAACTGTTTTTT. It specifies CASSATATNEKLFF.

This clonotype was counted only a few times. The chain carries TRBV5-1 and TRBJ1-1; TRBD1 matches 8 bases. This CDR3 spans 13 amino acids. With V trimmed by 4 bases and J by 6 bases, 5 bases remained unmatched. Germline V gene sequence: CDR1 SGHRS, CDR2 YFSETQ. CDR3: CASSLGQDSEAFF. DNA of the CDR3: TGCGCCAGCAGCCTGGGACAGGACTCTGAAGCTTTCTTT.

CDR3 in DNA: TGCGCCAGCATACGCGGGGACAGCGGGGAGGATACGCAGTATTTT. It encodes CASIRGDSGEDTQYF. The rearrangement uses TRBV5-1 and TRBJ2-3; the D call may be TRBD1 or TRBD2 (7 bases each). Per the germline V gene, CDR1 is SGHRS and CDR2 is YFSETQ. This CDR3 is built from 15 residues. V dropped 6 bases and J dropped 6 bases, with 20 bases sitting between them.

This clonotype occurred a few times. This chain uses TRBV7-9 with TRBJ1-6; 7 bases are a match to TRBD1. Germline V gene sequence: CDR1 SEHNR, CDR2 FQNEAQ (reference sequence). Trimming removed 5 bases from V and 11 bases from J; junction bases left unmatched: 6. The CDR3 length is 13 residues. CDR3 in DNA: TGTGCCAGCAGCCCCGACAGGGTAGCACCCCTCCACTTT. The encoded protein is CASSPDRVAPLHF.

The CDR3 DNA sequence: TGTGCCAGCAGCTTATCATCGGGGGGCACAGATACGCAGTATTTT. Amino acid sequence: CASSLSSGGTDTQYF. The chain has TRBV11-2 and TRBJ2-3, with a weak D call TRBD2 (6 bases). This CDR3 comprises 15 residues. Trimming pared 2 bases from V and 1 base from J, leaving 10 bases between. Germline V gene sequence: CDR1 SGHAT, CDR2 FQNNGV.

This clonotype was detected only a few times. The chain recombines TRBV25-1 with TRBJ2-3, with D maybe TRBD1 (6 bases). V lost 3 bases and J 2 bases, leaving 15 bases between the germline ends. CDR1 and CDR2 (germline): MGHDK, SYGVNS. The CDR3 is made up of 16 amino acids. As DNA, the CDR3 is TGTGCCAGCAGTGAGTGGGCAGGGGTCATCACAGATACGCAGTATTTT. It is translated as CASSEWAGVITDTQYF.

CDR3 protein: CASSRIIPGNVLTF. DNA for the CDR3: TGTGCCAGCAGTCGAATCATACCGGGAAACGTCCTGACTTTC. The gene calls are TRBV12-3 or TRBV12-4 and TRBJ2-6; possibly TRBD2 for D (5 bases). CDR3 length: 14 amino acids. Deletions cut 5 bases from V and 10 bases from J, with 15 bases between.

This clonotype came up many times. This sequence joins TRBV5-4 and TRBJ2-7, with D hard to call. The CDR3 sequence is 12 residues long. Germline CDR1 reads SGHNT; CDR2 reads YYREEE (reference sequence). Trimming took 1 base from V and 6 from J, leaving 8 bases between them. The CDR3 DNA reads TGTGCCAGCAGCTTGATAGGAACCGAGCAGTACTTC. This codes for CASSLIGTEQYF.

This clonotype was counted only a few times. The chain couples TRBV7-3 to TRBJ2-1; 10 nucleotides align to TRBD2. The CDR3 length is 16 residues. The V and J ends lost 0 bases and 9 bases, in that order; junction bases with no gene match: 8. CDR1 and CDR2 from the germline V gene are SGHTA and FQGTGA. The CDR3 protein is CASSLTTSGGALEQFF. The CDR3 DNA sequence: TGTGCCAGCAGCTTAACGACGAGCGGGGGGGCACTTGAGCAGTTCTTC.

This clonotype was recorded a few times. V usage is TRBV7-6 and J usage is TRBJ2-5; D is ambiguous. This CDR3 spans 13 amino acids. CDR1 is SGHVS, CDR2 FNYEAQ, per germline. V was shortened by 7 bases and J by 2 bases, with 11 bases between the two germline ends. Written as DNA, the CDR3 is TGTGCCAGCAACCCGGGCACACAAGAGACCCAGTACTTC. This sequence encodes CASNPGTQETQYF.

This clonotype was picked up one time. The V gene is TRBV3-1, the J gene TRBJ2-1; the D gene is possibly TRBD2 (6 bases). The germline V and J ends were trimmed by 0 bases and 0 bases, with 9 bases remaining between them. Germline V lookup: CDR1 LGHDT, CDR2 YNNKEL (reference sequence). CDR3 length: 16 amino acids. CDR3 amino acids: CASSQDPGGSYNEQFF. DNA for the CDR3: TGTGCCAGCAGCCAAGACCCCGGGGGCTCCTACAATGAGCAGTTCTTC.

This clonotype has only a few counts. The rearrangement joins TRBV18 to TRBJ1-1, with 8 bases fitting TRBD1. Germline V CDR1 and CDR2: KGHSH, LQKENI. This CDR3 spans 13 amino acids. With V trimmed by 7 bases and J by 4 bases, 5 bases remained unmatched. CDR3 nucleotide sequence: TGTGCCAGCTTTGGACAGGGAGGCACTGAAGCTTTCTTT. It is translated as CASFGQGGTEAFF.

CDR3 nucleotide sequence: TGTGCCAGCAGTAGGACAGGGGGCGATTCACCCCTCCACTTT. Translation: CASSRTGGDSPLHF. This chain joins TRBV6-5 and TRBJ1-6, with 11 bases fitting TRBD1. Germline trimming cut 5 bases from V and 8 bases from J; bases unmatched to any gene: 2. CDR1 is MNHEY and CDR2 is SVGAGI in the germline V gene. CDR3 length equals 14 residues.

The DNA of the CDR3 is TGTGCCATCAGTGAAAAACTAGCGGGGCCTGTCACCGGGGAGCTGTTTTTT. It encodes CAISEKLAGPVTGELFF. V gene TRBV10-3 combines with J gene TRBJ2-2, with 10 positions matching TRBD2. Germline-derived CDR1 and CDR2 are ENHRY and SYGVKD. The CDR3 totals 17 residues. V dropped 3 bases and J dropped 4; count of bases not matched to a gene: 8.

The chain couples TRBV7-9 to TRBJ1-1; 9 nucleotides agree with TRBD1. The CDR3 has 13 residues. Germline V gives CDR1 SEHNR, CDR2 FQNEAQ (reference sequence). V lost 4 bases to trimming and J lost 4 bases; unmatched junction nucleotides: 1. In DNA, the CDR3 is TGTGCCAGCAGCTCACAGGGGGCCACTGAAGCTTTCTTT. Translated, it gives CASSSQGATEAFF.

V and J are TRBV12-3 or TRBV12-4 and TRBJ2-7; D is possibly TRBD1 or TRBD2 (6 bases each). The CDR3 is 15 amino acids. Trimming pared 6 bases from V and 0 bases from J, leaving 15 bases between. Here the CDR3 reads CASSPMGGLSYEQYF. The CDR3 coding sequence is TGTGCCAGCAGCCCTATGGGGGGCCTCTCCTACGAGCAGTACTTC.

This clonotype was detected a few times. The chain employs TRBV14 and TRBJ1-1, with TRBD1 matching 8 bases. V was pared by 0 bases and J by 13 bases, with 16 bases of the junction left unmatched. The CDR3 is made up of 16 amino acids. Germline CDR1 reads SGHDN; CDR2 reads FVKESK. CDR3 DNA sequence: TGTGCCAGCAGCCAAGATAGGCAGACAGGGGATTTTTATGGTTTCTTT. It yields the protein CASSQDRQTGDFYGFF.

This clonotype appeared many times. CDR3 in amino acids: CASSQVFRRGYNEQFF. The DNA for the CDR3 is TGCGCCAGCAGCCAAGTCTTTAGAAGGGGCTACAATGAGCAGTTCTTC. The V call is TRBV4-1, the J call TRBJ2-1, with D perhaps TRBD1 (5 bases). V was pared by 1 base and J by 3 bases, with 13 bases between. CDR1 is MGHRA, CDR2 YSYEKL, per germline. CDR3 length: 16 residues.

The rearrangement joins TRBV12-3 or TRBV12-4 to TRBJ1-5, with 7 bases identical to TRBD1. Losses at the gene ends were 4 bases for V and 5 bases for J; bases not matched to a gene: 8. The CDR3 runs to 15 residues. The CDR3 coding sequence is TGTGCCAGCAGTTCTCCGGGACAGTTGTATCAGCCCCAGCATTTT. The encoded protein is CASSSPGQLYQPQHF.

The J gene is TRBJ2-1, the V gene TRBV7-2; D remains unclear. Germline V CDR1 and CDR2: SGHTA, FQGNSA. Trimming stripped 1 base from V and 7 bases from J, with 14 bases between. The CDR3 is 15 amino acids. This CDR3 is CASSLVGSPTNEQFF. The CDR3, as DNA: TGTGCCAGCAGCTTAGTAGGAAGCCCGACGAATGAGCAGTTCTTC.

CDR3 DNA sequence: TGCGCCAGCAGCTTTGGGGCGTACAATGAGCAGTTCTTC. Translated: CASSFGAYNEQFF. J is TRBJ2-1 and V is TRBV5-1; TRBD1 might be the D (5 bases). In germline, CDR1 is SGHRS, CDR2 YFSETQ. The CDR3 length is 13 residues. V was trimmed by 2 bases and J by 4 bases, leaving 7 bases between them.

The genes are TRBV5-1 and TRBJ2-5; a possible D gene is TRBD1 (6 bases). CDR1 is SGHRS and CDR2 is YFSETQ in the germline V gene. V lost 4 bases, J lost 0 bases, and 16 bases lay in between. The CDR3 extends over 16 amino acids. The CDR3 DNA reads TGCGCCAGCAGCGCGTCTGGACAGTCGTACCAAGAGACCCAGTACTTC. As protein: CASSASGQSYQETQYF.

In its sample, this clonotype was seen a few times. V and J are TRBV11-1 and TRBJ2-2, with D perhaps matching TRBD1 or TRBD2 (6 bases each). The V end lost 3 bases, the J end lost 2 bases, and 13 bases lay between the germline ends. CDR3 size: 16 residues. The germline gives CDR1 SGHAT, CDR2 FQDESV (reference sequence). CDR3 DNA sequence: TGTGCCAGCAGCTTTAACGTGGGGGGCAACACCGGGGAGCTGTTTTTT. This translates into CASSFNVGGNTGELFF.

The J gene is TRBJ2-1, the V gene TRBV4-2; D could derive from TRBD1 or TRBD2 (6 bases each). The CDR3 length is 16 residues. V was trimmed by 1 base and J by 4 bases, leaving 14 bases between them. Per the germline V gene, CDR1 is LGHNA and CDR2 is YNFKEQ. The CDR3, as DNA: TGTGCCAGCAGCCAAGGCGACGGGGGCCATTACAATGAGCAGTTCTTC. Translated: CASSQGDGGHYNEQFF.

There are a few counts of this clonotype. V and J are TRBV6-5 and TRBJ2-4, with TRBD1 identical over 7 bases. In germline, CDR1 is MNHEY, CDR2 SVGAGI. The CDR3 loop spans 10 amino acids. V shed 8 bases, J shed 10 bases, and the junction held 2 bases outside the gene matches. CDR3 coding DNA: TGTGCCAGCGGACAGGTGATTCAGTACTTC. Its translation is CASGQVIQYF.